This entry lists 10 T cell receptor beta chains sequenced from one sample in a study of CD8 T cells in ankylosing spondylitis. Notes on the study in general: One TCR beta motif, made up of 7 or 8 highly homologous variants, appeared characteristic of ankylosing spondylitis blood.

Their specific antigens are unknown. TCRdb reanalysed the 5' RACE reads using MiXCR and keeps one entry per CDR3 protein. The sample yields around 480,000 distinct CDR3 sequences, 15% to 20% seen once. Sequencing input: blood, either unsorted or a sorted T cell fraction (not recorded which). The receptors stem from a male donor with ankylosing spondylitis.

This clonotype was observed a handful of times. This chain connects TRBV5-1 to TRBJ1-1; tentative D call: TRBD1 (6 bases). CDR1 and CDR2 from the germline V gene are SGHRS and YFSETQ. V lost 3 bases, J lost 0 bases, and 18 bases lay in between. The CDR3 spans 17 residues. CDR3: CASSSYLQGGLNTEAFF. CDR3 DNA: TGCGCCAGCAGCTCTTACCTACAGGGAGGGCTGAACACTGAAGCTTTCTTT. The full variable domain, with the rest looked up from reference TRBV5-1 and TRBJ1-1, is KAGVTQTPRYLIKTRGQQVTLSCSPISGHRSVSWYQQTPGQGLQFLFEYFSETQRNKGNFPGRFSGRQFSNSRSEMNVSTLELGDSALYLCASSSYLQGGLNTEAFFGQGTRLTVV.

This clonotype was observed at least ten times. Here the CDR3 reads CASSLKVGGPYEQYF. The CDR3, as DNA: TGTGCCAGCAGCTTAAAAGTTGGAGGCCCTTACGAGCAGTACTTC. The chain employs TRBV7-3 and TRBJ2-7; possibly TRBD2 for D (5 bases). Germline V gives CDR1 SGHTA, CDR2 FQGTGA. The CDR3 runs to 15 residues. With 1 base removed from V and 4 bases from J, the gap between germline ends came to 14 bases.

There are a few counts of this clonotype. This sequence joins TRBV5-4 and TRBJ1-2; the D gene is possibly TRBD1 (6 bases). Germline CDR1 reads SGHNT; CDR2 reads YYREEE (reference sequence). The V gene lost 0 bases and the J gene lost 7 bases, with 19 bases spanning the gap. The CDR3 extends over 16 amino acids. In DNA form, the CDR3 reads TGTGCCAGCAGCTTGGATGGGGGGGCGGGGGCGCGTGGCTACACCTTC. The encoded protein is CASSLDGGAGARGYTF.

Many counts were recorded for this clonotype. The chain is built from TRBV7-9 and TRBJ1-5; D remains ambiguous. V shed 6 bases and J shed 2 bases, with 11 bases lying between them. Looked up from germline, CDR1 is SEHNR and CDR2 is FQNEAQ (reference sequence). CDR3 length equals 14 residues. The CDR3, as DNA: TGTGCCAGCAGTGGCAGCAAAGGCAATCAGCCCCAGCATTTT. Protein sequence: CASSGSKGNQPQHF.

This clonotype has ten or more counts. This chain's CDR3 is CASSLGGQGTYEQYF. The CDR3 DNA reads TGCGCCAGCAGCTTGGGTGGACAGGGCACCTACGAGCAGTACTTC. The chain uses TRBV5-1 and TRBJ2-7; 8 bases fit TRBD1. This CDR3 region has 15 residues. V lost 0 bases to trimming and J lost 2 bases; unmatched junction nucleotides: 4. The germline gives CDR1 SGHRS, CDR2 YFSETQ.

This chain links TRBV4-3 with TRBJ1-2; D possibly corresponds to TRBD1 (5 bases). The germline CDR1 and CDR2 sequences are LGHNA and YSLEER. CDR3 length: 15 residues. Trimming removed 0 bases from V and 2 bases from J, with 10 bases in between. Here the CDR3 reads CASSQDLRGNYGYTF. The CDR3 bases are TGCGCCAGCAGCCAAGATCTTCGGGGGAACTATGGCTACACCTTC.

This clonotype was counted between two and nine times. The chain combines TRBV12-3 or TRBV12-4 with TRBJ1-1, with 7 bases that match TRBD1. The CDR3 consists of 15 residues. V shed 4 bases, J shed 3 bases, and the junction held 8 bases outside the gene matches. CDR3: CASSSQTGVDTEAFF. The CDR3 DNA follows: TGTGCCAGCAGTTCCCAAACAGGGGTAGACACTGAAGCTTTCTTT.

The CDR3 coding sequence is TGTGCTAGTGGAGGACAGGGGAGGAATGAGCAGTTCTTC. It codes for CASGGQGRNEQFF. This chain joins TRBV12-5 and TRBJ2-1; 9 bases map to TRBD1. The CDR3 sequence is 13 residues long. J gave up 7 bases and V 6 bases, and 4 bases lay outside the gene matches. The germline V gene encodes CDR1 LGHNT and CDR2 FRNRAP. Full variable domain (rest looked up from reference TRBV12-5 and TRBJ2-1): DARVTQTPRHKVTEMGQEVTMRCQPILGHNTVFWYRQTMMQGLELLAYFRNRAPLDDSGMPKDRFSAEMPDATLATLKIQPSEPRDSAVYFCASGGQGRNEQFFGPGTRLTVL.

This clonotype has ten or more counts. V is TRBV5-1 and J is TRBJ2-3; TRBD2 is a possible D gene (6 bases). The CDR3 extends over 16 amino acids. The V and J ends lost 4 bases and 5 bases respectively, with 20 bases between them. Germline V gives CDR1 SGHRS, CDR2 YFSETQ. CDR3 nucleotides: TGCGCCAGCAGCCGGGCGGCGGGCCAGGAGGGAGATACGCAGTATTTT. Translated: CASSRAAGQEGDTQYF.

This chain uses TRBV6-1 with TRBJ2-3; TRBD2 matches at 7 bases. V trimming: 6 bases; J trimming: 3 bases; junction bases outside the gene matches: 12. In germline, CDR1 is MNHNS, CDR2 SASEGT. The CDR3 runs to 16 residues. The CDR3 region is CASRGHGGRDTDTQYF. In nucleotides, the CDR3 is TGTGCCAGCAGGGGGCACGGGGGGAGGGATACAGATACGCAGTATTTT.